The 22 T cell receptor beta chains below were found in one sample sequenced in a study of human T cells and chemical hapten exposure. In TCRdb, the RACE reads were re-called with MiXCR into one record per CDR3 protein. The sample records approximately 100,000 distinct CDR3 sequences, roughly 9.6% being singletons. Indicated time point: patch test 1, 2 weeks after DPC sensitization. The treatment is: therapeutic diphenylcyclopropenone sensitization with weekly scalp DPC. Sequenced material: whole blood, taken in connection with sensitization to the hapten diphenylcyclopropenone (DPC). The receptors come from a woman in her thirties or forties with alopecia areata. Some clones in this sample may be carry-over from other donors' samples.

Only a few counts were recorded for this clonotype. The chain links TRBV7-2 to TRBJ2-4; the D call may be TRBD1 or TRBD2 (5 bases each). Germline V gives CDR1 SGHTA, CDR2 FQGNSA. V lost 4 bases, J lost 2 bases, and 12 bases lay in between. CDR3 length equals 15 residues. CDR3 bases: TGTGCCAGCAGCTCCCCGGGGACCACCAAAAACATTCAGTACTTC. It encodes CASSSPGTTKNIQYF.

This clonotype was observed at least ten times. J is TRBJ2-5 and V is TRBV18; D gene ambiguous. Trimming took 5 bases from V and 4 from J, leaving 17 bases between them. Germline V lookup: CDR1 KGHSH, CDR2 LQKENI. The CDR3 contains 15 residues. The CDR3 is CASSYGRASGETQYF. The DNA of the CDR3 is TGTGCCAGCTCATACGGACGGGCCTCGGGAGAGACCCAGTACTTC.

The chain is built from TRBV24-1 and TRBJ2-1; TRBD2 matches at 7 bases. The trim removed 4 bases at V and 2 bases at J, leaving 4 bases unmatched. Germline-derived CDR1 and CDR2 are KGHDR and SFDVKD. CDR3 length: 15 amino acids. The CDR3 DNA is TGTGCCACCAGTGAGATCAGCGGGGCCTACAATGAGCAGTTCTTC. This codes for CATSEISGAYNEQFF.

Only a few counts were recorded for this clonotype. This rearrangement joins TRBV20-1 to TRBJ1-5; the match to TRBD1 covers 8 bases. Losses at the gene ends were 4 bases for V and 5 bases for J; bases not matched to a gene: 10. The CDR3 totals 15 residues. Germline CDR1 is DFQATT and CDR2 is SNEGSKA (reference sequence). The CDR3 loop reads CSATQGQGVYQPQHF. In nucleotides, the CDR3 is TGCAGTGCTACCCAAGGACAGGGTGTATATCAGCCCCAGCATTTT.

The chain couples TRBV20-1 to TRBJ2-3, with 11 bases identical to TRBD2. The CDR3 has 16 amino acids. The germline CDR1 and CDR2 sequences are DFQATT and SNEGSKA (reference sequence). V was clipped by 5 bases and J by 1 base; unmatched bases: 8. CDR3 sequence reads: CSADSGRDLGTDTQYF. Written as DNA, the CDR3 is TGCAGTGCTGATAGCGGGAGGGATTTAGGCACAGATACGCAGTATTTT.

Only a few counts were recorded for this clonotype. The chain links TRBV19 to TRBJ2-7; tentative D call: TRBD1 (5 bases). This CDR3 contains 12 residues. Germline-derived CDR1 and CDR2 are LNHDA and SQIVND (reference sequence). Deletions cut 6 bases from V and 3 bases from J, with 9 bases between. The CDR3 spells CASSGRDYEQYF. The CDR3 nucleotides are TGTGCCAGTAGCGGCAGGGACTACGAGCAGTACTTC.

This clonotype appeared many times. The chain combines TRBV3-1 with TRBJ2-5, with D hard to call. V lost 0 bases and J 5 bases, leaving 16 bases between the germline ends. This CDR3 spans 16 amino acids. The germline gives CDR1 LGHDT, CDR2 YNNKEL (reference sequence). The CDR3 nucleotides read TGTGCCAGCAGCCAAGACCGGGCCCCTATCGCGGAGACCCAGTACTTC. It specifies CASSQDRAPIAETQYF.

About this clonotype itself: In this CDR3 the conserved last residue, phenylalanine or tryptophan, is missing, so a read error is likely. This chain joins TRBV5-8 and TRBJ2-2; 9 bases line up with TRBD1. CDR1 and CDR2 from the germline V gene are SGHTS and YDEGEE. V gave up 7 bases and J gave up 5 bases; unmatched junction bases: 12. The CDR3 is made up of 16 amino acids. The CDR3: CASESRDRVRTGELFI. Here the CDR3 DNA reads TGTGCCAGCGAGTCCCGGGACAGGGTGAGAACCGGGGAGCTGTTTATT.

In this sample, this clonotype turned up a few times. The genes are TRBV6-5 and TRBJ1-1, with D possibly being TRBD1 (5 bases). The CDR3 is 15 amino acids. Germline-derived CDR1 and CDR2 are MNHEY and SVGAGI. V lost 4 bases and J lost 4, with 16 bases in between. The CDR3 loop reads CASSLSPQGRTEAFF. In DNA, the CDR3 is TGTGCCAGCAGTTTATCCCCTCAGGGTCGCACTGAAGCTTTCTTT.

This clonotype was picked up many times. This sequence joins TRBV24-1 and TRBJ2-3, with D hard to call. This CDR3 comprises 12 residues. In germline, CDR1 is KGHDR, CDR2 SFDVKD. V dropped 5 bases and J dropped 6 bases, with 8 bases sitting between them. As DNA, the CDR3 is TGTGCCACCAGTGCCACAGTTGATACGCAGTATTTT. Its translation is CATSATVDTQYF.

Many counts were recorded for this clonotype. J is TRBJ2-5 and V is TRBV20-1; no definite D call. Germline V gene data show CDR1 as DFQATT and CDR2 as SNEGSKA (reference sequence). V gave up 3 bases and J gave up 5 bases, with 10 bases separating them. The CDR3 loop spans 12 amino acids. The CDR3 DNA is TGCAGTGCTAGTGGACCCGACGAGACCCAGTACTTC. Protein product: CSASGPDETQYF.

The table lists this clonotype with many counts. In DNA form, the CDR3 reads TGTGCCAGCAGTTTCGGAACAGGTCAACTGTTTTTT. Translating gives CASSFGTGQLFF. The chain combines TRBV27 with TRBJ1-4; D perhaps matches TRBD1 (5 bases). Germline V gene data show CDR1 as MNHEY and CDR2 as SMNVEV (reference sequence). CDR3 length: 12 amino acids. Trimming took 3 bases from V and 12 from J, leaving 11 bases between them.

This clonotype showed up many times. J is TRBJ1-5 and V is TRBV25-1; 12 bases are shared with TRBD1. Germline trimming cut 4 bases from V and 8 bases from J; bases unmatched to any gene: 15. The CDR3 runs to 18 residues. Per germline, CDR1 MGHDK and CDR2 SYGVNS. The CDR3 sequence: CASSAAPGQGAKVEPQHF. The CDR3 DNA sequence: TGTGCCAGCAGTGCGGCTCCGGGACAGGGGGCGAAAGTTGAGCCCCAGCATTTT.

This clonotype has more than one count but fewer than ten. The chain carries TRBV3-1 and TRBJ2-7; D unclear. The V and J ends lost 3 bases and 7 bases respectively, with 4 bases between them. This CDR3 is built from 10 residues. Per the germline V gene, CDR1 is LGHDT and CDR2 is YNNKEL (reference sequence). The CDR3 region has the DNA TGTGCCAGCAGCCAGAGGGAGCAGTACTTC. Translating gives CASSQREQYF.

At least ten counts were recorded for this clonotype. The CDR3 DNA sequence: TGTGCCAGCAGCTTTTCTGCCATGGGCCAAGAGACCCAGTACTTC. Amino acid sequence: CASSFSAMGQETQYF. V gene TRBV7-9 combines with J gene TRBJ2-5, with unresolved D. The CDR3 length is 15 residues. CDR1 SEHNR and CDR2 FQNEAQ come from the germline V gene (reference sequence). V lost 3 bases to trimming and J lost 1 base, with 12 bases between them.

The chain employs TRBV11-2 and TRBJ2-7; D is perhaps TRBD1 or TRBD2 (5 bases each). CDR3 length: 16 residues. The ends were cut back, 5 bases at V and 0 bases at J, with 17 bases in the middle. CDR1 SGHAT and CDR2 FQNNGV come from the germline V gene. Here the CDR3 reads CASSVSGAGSSYEQYF. The CDR3 DNA is TGTGCCAGCAGCGTCTCTGGGGCAGGGAGCTCCTACGAGCAGTACTTC. Supplemented by reference TRBV11-2 and TRBJ2-7, the full variable domain reads EAGVAQSPRYKIIEKRQSVAFWCNPISGHATLYWYQQILGQGPKLLIQFQNNGVVDDSQLPKDRFSAERLKGVDSTLKIQPAKLEDSAVYLCASSVSGAGSSYEQYFGPGTRLTVT.

This chain uses TRBV11-2 with TRBJ2-6; the D is unclear. Germline CDR1 and CDR2: SGHAT and FQNNGV. The CDR3 length is 15 residues. Trimming cost V 4 bases and J 2 bases, with 9 bases left between them. The CDR3 DNA sequence: TGTGCCAGCAGCTCGAGGACGGCTGGGGCCAACGTCCTGACTTTC. Translated: CASSSRTAGANVLTF.

This clonotype was picked up a small number of times. The chain carries TRBV2 and TRBJ1-1; D unresolved. V lost 7 bases and J 0 bases, leaving 3 bases between the germline ends. Germline V lookup: CDR1 SNHLY, CDR2 FYNNEI. The CDR3 is made up of 11 amino acids. As DNA, the CDR3 is TGTGCCAGCAAGGTGAACACTGAAGCTTTCTTT. Translated, it gives CASKVNTEAFF.

In its sample, this clonotype was seen a few times. This chain joins TRBV6-2 or TRBV6-3 and TRBJ2-3, with D unclear. The ends were cut back, 2 bases at V and 2 bases at J, with 11 bases in the middle. The CDR3 spans 15 residues. Germline V gene data show CDR1 as MNHEY and CDR2 as SVGEGT. CDR3 loop: CASSYPAQYTDTQYF. For the CDR3, the DNA is TGTGCCAGCAGTTACCCGGCTCAGTACACAGATACGCAGTATTTT.

There are many counts of this clonotype. V gene TRBV7-2 combines with J gene TRBJ2-1, with 11 bases identical to TRBD2. The V gene's germline CDR1 is SGHTA and CDR2 FQGNSA. The CDR3 spans 16 residues. V dropped 5 bases and J dropped 4; count of bases not matched to a gene: 7. CDR3 nucleotide sequence: TGTGCCAGCAGCGTCTTTAGCGGGAGGGATTACAATGAGCAGTTCTTC. This gives the protein CASSVFSGRDYNEQFF.

This clonotype showed up many times. V and J are TRBV19 and TRBJ2-1; a possible D gene is TRBD2 (9 bases). This CDR3 is built from 16 residues. Trimming took 5 bases from V and 6 from J, leaving 20 bases between them. The V gene's germline CDR1 is LNHDA and CDR2 SQIVND (reference sequence). This CDR3 reads CASSGQGAGGFNEQFF. For the CDR3, the DNA is TGTGCCAGTAGTGGCCAGGGGGCGGGAGGGTTCAATGAGCAGTTCTTC.

This clonotype was counted between two and nine times. This chain links TRBV20-1 with TRBJ2-7; the D gene is possibly TRBD2 (5 bases). V shed 2 bases and J shed 0 bases, with 14 bases lying between them. The CDR3 runs to 15 residues. In germline, CDR1 is DFQATT, CDR2 SNEGSKA (reference sequence). CDR3 in amino acids: CSARPIRGSSYEQYF. CDR3 DNA: TGCAGTGCTAGACCTATAAGAGGGAGCTCCTACGAGCAGTACTTC.